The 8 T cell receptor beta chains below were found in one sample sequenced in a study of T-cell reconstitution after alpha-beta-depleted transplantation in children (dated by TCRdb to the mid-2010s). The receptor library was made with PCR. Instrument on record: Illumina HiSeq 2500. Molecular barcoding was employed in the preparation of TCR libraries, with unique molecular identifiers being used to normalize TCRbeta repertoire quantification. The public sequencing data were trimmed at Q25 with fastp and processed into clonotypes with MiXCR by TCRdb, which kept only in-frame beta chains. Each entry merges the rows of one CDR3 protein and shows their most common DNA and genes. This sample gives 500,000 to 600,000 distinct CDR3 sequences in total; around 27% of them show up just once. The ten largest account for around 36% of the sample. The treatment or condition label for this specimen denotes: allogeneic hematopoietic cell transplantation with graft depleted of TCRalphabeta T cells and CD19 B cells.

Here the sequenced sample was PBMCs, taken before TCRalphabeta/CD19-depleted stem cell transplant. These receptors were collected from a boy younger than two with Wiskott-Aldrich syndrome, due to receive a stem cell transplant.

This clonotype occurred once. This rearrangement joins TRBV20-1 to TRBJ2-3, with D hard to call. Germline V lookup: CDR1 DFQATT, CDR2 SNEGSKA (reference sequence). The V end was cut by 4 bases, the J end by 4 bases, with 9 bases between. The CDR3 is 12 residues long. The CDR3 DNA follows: TGCAGTGCTACGGGTCTTTCAGATACGCAGTATTTT. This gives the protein CSATGLSDTQYF.

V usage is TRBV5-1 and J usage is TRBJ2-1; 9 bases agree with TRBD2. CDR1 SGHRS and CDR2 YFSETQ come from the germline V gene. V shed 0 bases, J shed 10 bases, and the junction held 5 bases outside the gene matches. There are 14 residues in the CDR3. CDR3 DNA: TGCGCCAGCAGCTTGGATTCGACTAGCGGAGAGCAGTTCTTC. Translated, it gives CASSLDSTSGEQFF.

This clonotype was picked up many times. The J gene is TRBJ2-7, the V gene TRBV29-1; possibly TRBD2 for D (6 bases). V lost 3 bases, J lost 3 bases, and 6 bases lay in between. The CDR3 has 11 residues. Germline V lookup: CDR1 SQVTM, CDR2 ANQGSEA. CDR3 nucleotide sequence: TGCAGCGTTGAGCGGGGCTACGAGCAGTACTTC. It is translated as CSVERGYEQYF.

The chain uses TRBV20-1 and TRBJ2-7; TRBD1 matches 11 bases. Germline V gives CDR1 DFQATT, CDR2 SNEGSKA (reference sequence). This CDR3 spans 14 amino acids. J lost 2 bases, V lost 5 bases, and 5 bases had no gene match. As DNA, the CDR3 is TGCAGTGCTCCCCGGGACAGGGGGACCTACGAGCAGTACTTC. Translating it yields CSAPRDRGTYEQYF.

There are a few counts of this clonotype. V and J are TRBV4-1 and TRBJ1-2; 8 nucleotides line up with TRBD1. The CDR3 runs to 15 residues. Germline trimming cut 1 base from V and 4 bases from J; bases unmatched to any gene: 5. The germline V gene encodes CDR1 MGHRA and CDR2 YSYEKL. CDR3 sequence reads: CASSQVDREGYGYTF. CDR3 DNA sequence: TGCGCCAGCAGCCAAGTGGACAGGGAGGGCTATGGCTACACCTTC.

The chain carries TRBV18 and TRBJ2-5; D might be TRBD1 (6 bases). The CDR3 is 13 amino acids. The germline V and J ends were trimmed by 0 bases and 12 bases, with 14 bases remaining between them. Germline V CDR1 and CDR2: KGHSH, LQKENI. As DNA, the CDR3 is TGTGCCAGCTCACCACCGGGGGCAGAGCGAGAGTACTTC. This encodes CASSPPGAEREYF.

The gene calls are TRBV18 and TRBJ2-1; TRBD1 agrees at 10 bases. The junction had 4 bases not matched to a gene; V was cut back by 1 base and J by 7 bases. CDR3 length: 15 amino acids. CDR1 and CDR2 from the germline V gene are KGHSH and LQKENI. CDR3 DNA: TGTGCCAGCTCACCACTGACAGGGGGCGGGAATGAGCAGTTCTTC. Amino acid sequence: CASSPLTGGGNEQFF.

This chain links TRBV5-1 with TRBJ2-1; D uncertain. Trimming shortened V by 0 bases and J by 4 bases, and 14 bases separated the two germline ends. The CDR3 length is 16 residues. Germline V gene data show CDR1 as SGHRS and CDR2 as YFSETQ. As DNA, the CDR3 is TGCGCCAGCAGCTTGGACTGGTCCATGATTTACAATGAGCAGTTCTTC. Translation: CASSLDWSMIYNEQFF.